This is a list of T cell receptor beta chains from one sample in a study of control samples from healthy donors and cancer patients. Assay: immunoSEQ multiplex PCR; the TCRdb copy retains only in-frame clones and omits some. The sample records 150,000 to 200,000 clones, about 94% being singletons. Sequencing input: blood. The receptors shown here come from a woman aged 60 to 75 in good health. Each CDR3 is given with its conserved first and last residue. D genes are given only for firm matches. The size field is filled for only some rows; it gives once, few, many or a size class.

TRBD1 NA TRBJ2-2 TRBV19 TGTGCCAGTACCGATCTGACAGGGGCGGACACCGGGGAGCTGTTTTTT CASTDLTGADTGELFF
NA NA TRBJ1-1 TRBV11-2 TGTGCCAGCAGCTTAGCAGCTCGGGAAGCTTTCTTT CASSLAAREAFF
NA once TRBJ1-2 TRBV6-5 TGTGCCAGCAGACTAACCTCAGCTAACTATGGCTACACCTTC CASRLTSANYGYTF
NA NA TRBJ2-1 TRBV29-1 TGCAGCGTTGGTCAGAGCCTGGGCAATGAGCAGTTCTTC CSVGQSLGNEQFF
NA NA TRBJ2-7 TRBV10-2 TGCGCCAGCAGTTTGTCTAGCTTCTACGAGCAGTACTTC CASSLSSFYEQYF
NA NA TRBJ1-5 TRBV7-2 TGTGCCAGCAGTTCAGACCCGGGGGCGCCCCAGCATTTT CASSSDPGAPQHF
NA NA TRBJ1-1 TRBV11-3 TGTGCCAGCAGCCCCAGGGTGGGCACTGAAGCTTTCTTT CASSPRVGTEAFF
NA NA TRBJ1-1 TRBV3-1/TRBV3-2 TGTGCCAGCAGCCAAGATCTGGCAGTGAACACTGAAGCTTTCTTT CASSQDLAVNTEAFF
NA NA TRBJ1-2 TRBV7-8 TGTGCCAGCAGCTGGGCAGAGGGACTCCCCGGAGGGTCTGGCTACACCTTC CASSWAEGLPGGSGYTF
NA few TRBJ2-7 TRBV6-5 TGTGCCAGCAGCCAACACAGGGATGGCACCTACGAGCAGTACTTC CASSQHRDGTYEQYF
TRBD1 once TRBJ1-2 TRBV19 TGTGCCAGTAGCCGGGGACAGGCCCATTCTGGCTACACCTTC CASSRGQAHSGYTF
TRBD1 once TRBJ1-2 TRBV7-2 TGTGCCAGCAGCTTGAAAAAGAACAGGGGGCCGAATAACTATGGCTACACCTTC CASSLKKNRGPNNYGYTF
NA NA TRBJ2-7 TRBV27 TGTGCCAGCAGTTTCGCCCCCCGGGGGGACACTCTCTACGAGCAGTACTTC CASSFAPRGDTLYEQYF
TRBD2 NA TRBJ2-3 TRBV20-1 TGCAGTGCTAGTTCGGCTAGCGGGGGGTTGGGAGATACGCAGTATTTT CSASSASGGLGDTQYF
TRBD1 NA TRBJ2-3 TRBV7-2 TGTGCCAGCAGCTTAGTAGCGACAGGGGGCACAGATACGCAGTATTTT CASSLVATGGTDTQYF
TRBD1 NA TRBJ2-2 TRBV25-1 TGTGCCAGCACCCCATCGACAGGGGGTTTGCGGAACGGGGAGCTGTTTTTT CASTPSTGGLRNGELFF
TRBD2 NA TRBJ2-1 TRBV5-1 TGCGCCAGCAGCTTGGCCAGCGGGGGTTACCTCTCCTACAATGAGCAGTTCTTC CASSLASGGYLSYNEQFF
NA NA TRBJ1-4 TRBV5-4 TGTGCCAGCAGCCCGGGGCCGGGACACCGGGGTGAAAAACTGTTTTTT CASSPGPGHRGEKLFF
NA once TRBJ1-4 TRBV5-8 TGTGCCAGCAGCTTCTGGGAAACTAATAATGAAAAACTGTTTTTT CASSFWETNNEKLFF
NA NA TRBJ2-7 TRBV14 TGTGCCAGCAGCCTGTCACTCTACGAGCAGTACTTC CASSLSLYEQYF
NA NA TRBJ1-3 TRBV9 TGTGCCAGCAGCGAACAGGCTATCTCTGGAAACACCATATATTTT CASSEQAISGNTIYF
NA NA TRBJ1-1 TRBV6-2/TRBV6-3 TGTGCCAGCAGTTACCGGGACCAGAACACTGAAGCTTTCTTT CASSYRDQNTEAFF
TRBD1 NA TRBJ1-5 TRBV4-1 TGCGCCAGCAGCCATGGGACAGGGTTACAGCCCCAGCATTTT CASSHGTGLQPQHF
NA NA TRBJ2-5 TRBV29-1 TGCAGCGTTGAAATTTCAGAGGGAGGAGGGACCCAGTACTTC CSVEISEGGGTQYF
TRBD1 NA TRBJ1-1 TRBV6-6 TGTGCCAGCAGTACCAACAGGGGGTCCAAGAACACTGAAGCTTTCTTT CASSTNRGSKNTEAFF
NA once TRBJ1-2 TRBV6-2/TRBV6-3 TGTGCCAGCAGTCAGATTGGGGACCGCTCTTTCTATGGCTACACCTTC CASSQIGDRSFYGYTF
NA NA TRBJ2-3 TRBV6-1 TGTGCCAGCAGTGAACAGGCTTCTGGCACAGATACGCAGTATTTT CASSEQASGTDTQYF
TRBD2 NA TRBJ2-5 TRBV3-1/TRBV3-2 TGTGCCAGCAGCCAAGTGGCGGGGGGGTGGAAGACCCAGTACTTC CASSQVAGGWKTQYF
NA NA TRBJ2-1 TRBV15 TGTGCCACCAGCAGAGGGGATTCCTACAATGAGCAGTTCTTC CATSRGDSYNEQFF
TRBD1 NA TRBJ1-2 TRBV28 TGTGCCACCACTGGAGGGACAGGGGGCTATGGCTACACCTTC CATTGGTGGYGYTF
TRBD1 NA TRBJ1-1 TRBV2 TGTGCCGGGGGGCGGAACAGGGGGACTGAAGCTTTCTTT CAGGRNRGTEAFF
TRBD2 NA TRBJ2-1 TRBV9 TGTGCCAGCAGCGAGGGACTAGCGGGGGGTGAGCAGTTCTTC CASSEGLAGGEQFF
TRBD1 NA TRBJ1-2 TRBV6-2/TRBV6-3 TGTGCCAGCAGTTTTCTCCCTGGACAGGGTGGCGGCTACACCTTC CASSFLPGQGGGYTF
NA NA TRBJ2-7 TRBV6-5 TGTGCCAGCAGTTACCGGGGTTACGAGCAGTACTTC CASSYRGYEQYF
NA NA TRBJ1-1 TRBV12-3/TRBV12-4 TGTGCAGCAGGGAACGGGAACACTGAAGCTTTCTTT CAAGNGNTEAFF
TRBD1 NA TRBJ2-1 TRBV6-5 TGTGCCAGCAGTCAACAGCAGGGGGCGGGTGAGCAGTTCTTC CASSQQQGAGEQFF
NA NA TRBJ1-2 TRBV30 TGTGCCTGGAGTGTAGGTCGACCGATGATTAACTATGGCTACACCTTC CAWSVGRPMINYGYTF
NA NA TRBJ1-4 TRBV18 TGTGCCAGCTCACTGGCCTCGGGTGAAAAACTGTTTTTT CASSLASGEKLFF
NA NA TRBJ1-2 TRBV7-9 TGTGCCAGCAGCCTTCTTATAGGCTACACCTTC CASSLLIGYTF
NA NA TRBJ1-4 TRBV12-3/TRBV12-4 TGTGCCAGCAGTTTACGGGAAAAACTGTTTTTT CASSLREKLFF